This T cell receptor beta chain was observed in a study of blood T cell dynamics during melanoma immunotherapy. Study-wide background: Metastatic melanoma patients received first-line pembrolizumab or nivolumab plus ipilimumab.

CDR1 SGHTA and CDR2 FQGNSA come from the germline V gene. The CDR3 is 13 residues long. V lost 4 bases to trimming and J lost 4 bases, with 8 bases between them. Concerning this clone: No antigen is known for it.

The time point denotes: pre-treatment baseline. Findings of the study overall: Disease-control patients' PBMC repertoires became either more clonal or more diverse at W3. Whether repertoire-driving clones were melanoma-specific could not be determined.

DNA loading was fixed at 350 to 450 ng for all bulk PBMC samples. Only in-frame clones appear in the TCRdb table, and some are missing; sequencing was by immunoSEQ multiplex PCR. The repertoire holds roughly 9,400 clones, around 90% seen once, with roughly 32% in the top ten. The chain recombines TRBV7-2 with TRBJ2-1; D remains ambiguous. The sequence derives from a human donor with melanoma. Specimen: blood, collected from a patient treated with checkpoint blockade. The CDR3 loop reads CASSSYSYNEQFF. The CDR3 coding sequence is TGTGCCAGCAGCTCCTACAGTTACAATGAGCAGTTCTTC.